Below are 7 T cell receptor beta chains sequenced from a single sample in a study of T-cell reconstitution after alpha-beta-depleted transplantation in children. Preparation of the TCRbeta library was carried out with unique molecular identifiers. TCRdb redid the calling of the PCR reads with MiXCR, one entry per CDR3 protein. Among about 260,000 distinct CDR3 sequences, 9.5% to 13% were seen once, and the ten largest hold around 20%. This material consisted of peripheral blood, taken 180 days after TCRalphabeta/CD19-depleted stem cell transplant. The source is a male patient between 2 and 15 years old who had a stem cell transplant for chronic granulomatous disease, so the T cells may come from the graft donor.

The sample holds many counts of this clonotype. V gene TRBV9 combines with J gene TRBJ2-7, with D possibly being TRBD1 (6 bases). This CDR3 has 15 amino acids. Germline values: CDR1 SGDLS, CDR2 YYNGEE. With 1 base removed from V and 5 bases from J, the gap between germline ends came to 16 bases. The CDR3 sequence is CASSVTGQPRDEQYF. The CDR3 DNA sequence: TGTGCCAGCAGCGTAACTGGACAGCCGAGGGACGAGCAGTACTTC.

This clonotype was recorded many times. The chain has TRBV18 and TRBJ1-5, with D possibly TRBD1 on 5 matching bases. Germline V gene sequence: CDR1 KGHSH, CDR2 LQKENI. Deletions cut 4 bases from V and 4 bases from J, with 20 bases between. The CDR3 length is 17 residues. The CDR3 region is CASSLWGPVRNNQPQHF. Written as DNA, the CDR3 is TGTGCCAGCTCACTTTGGGGCCCCGTACGCAATAATCAGCCCCAGCATTTT.

On this clonotype itself: Mismatch with germline at one junction end may stem from a read error. The CDR3 DNA reads TGTGCCAGCAGTTCAGGGCACCCCTCCTACGAGCAGTACTTC. Its protein product is CASSSGHPSYEQYF. This chain connects TRBV7-1 to TRBJ2-7; D might be TRBD1 (5 bases). TRBV7-1 is placed among ORFs of uncertain function. The CDR3 totals 14 residues.

This clonotype has more than one count but fewer than ten. J is TRBJ1-1 and V is TRBV19, with D tentatively TRBD1 (5 bases). CDR1 and CDR2 (germline): LNHDA, SQIVND (reference sequence). This CDR3 spans 12 amino acids. Trimming shortened V by 8 bases and J by 0 bases, and 7 bases separated the two germline ends. The DNA of the CDR3 is TGTGCCAGTTCGGGACTGAACACTGAAGCTTTCTTT. Protein product: CASSGLNTEAFF.

In this sample, this clonotype turned up many times. The chain joins TRBV20-1 to TRBJ2-2; D perhaps matches TRBD1 (6 bases). With 6 bases removed from V and 4 bases from J, the gap between germline ends came to 21 bases. Looked up from germline, CDR1 is DFQATT and CDR2 is SNEGSKA (reference sequence). The CDR3 extends over 16 amino acids. The CDR3 region has the DNA TGCAGTGCCGAACCTGAGGCAGGGGTTAGCACCGGGGAGCTGTTTTTT. Translated: CSAEPEAGVSTGELFF.

The chain uses TRBV20-1 and TRBJ2-5, with TRBD1 matching over 8 bases. J lost 5 bases, V lost 1 base, and 6 bases had no gene match. The CDR3 is 14 amino acids. Per germline, CDR1 DFQATT and CDR2 SNEGSKA (reference sequence). The CDR3 DNA follows: TGCAGTGCTAGAGTGGGACAGGTTATGGAGACCCAGTACTTC. Its protein product is CSARVGQVMETQYF.

The chain uses TRBV5-4 and TRBJ2-3, with 13 positions matching TRBD2. Germline V CDR1 and CDR2: SGHNT, YYREEE (reference sequence). The CDR3 sequence is 17 residues long. J lost 4 bases, V lost 4 bases, and 9 bases had no gene match. The CDR3 coding sequence is TGTGCCAGCAGCGTGGCACTAGCGGGAGGGCCTTCAGATACGCAGTATTTT. This codes for CASSVALAGGPSDTQYF. The variable domain in full, completed from reference TRBV5-4 and TRBJ2-3, reads ETGVTQSPTHLIKTRGQQVTLRCSSQSGHNTVSWYQQALGQGPQFIFQYYREEENGRGNFPPRFSGLQFPNYSSELNVNALELDDSALYLCASSVALAGGPSDTQYFGPGTRLTVL.